Below, 23 T cell receptor beta chains from the same sample are listed, as sequenced in a study of OX40 agonist ivuxolimab in advanced cancers. The table came from immunoSEQ multiplex PCR; TCRdb's copy has only in-frame clones and leaves some out. This table holds some 12,000 clones, 65% to 75% found once. Sample: CD4+ or CD8+ T cells sorted from blood, taken in a trial of the OX40 agonist ivuxolimab. These TCRs come from an adult with an advanced solid tumor such as melanoma, head and neck, liver or kidney cancer.

In this sample, this clone turned up once. The chain couples TRBV6-6 to TRBJ2-5; 10 nucleotides match TRBD2. Germline V lookup: CDR1 MNHNY, CDR2 SVGAGI (reference sequence). The ends lost 5 bases at V and 1 base at J; junction bases unmatched: 4. This CDR3 comprises 15 residues. Written as DNA, the CDR3 is TGTGCCAGCAGTCTCAGCGGGGGGGCCCAAGAGACCCAGTACTTC. Translated, it gives CASSLSGGAQETQYF.

The chain combines TRBV19 with TRBJ2-7; a weak D match, TRBD2 (7 bases). The CDR3 consists of 13 residues. Trimming took off 8 bases at V and 7 bases at J, with 18 bases between the two ends. CDR1 and CDR2 from the germline V gene are LNHDA and SQIVND (reference sequence). The DNA of the CDR3 is TGTGCCAGTGCCGTCGGGGGGCTAGGTGAGCAGTACTTC. It encodes CASAVGGLGEQYF.

The chain is built from TRBV2 and TRBJ2-6; either TRBD1 or TRBD2 may fit D (8 bases each). V lost 11 bases and J 1 base, leaving 30 bases between the germline ends. CDR1 and CDR2 from the germline V gene are SNHLY and FYNNEI. This CDR3 has 20 amino acids. In nucleotides, the CDR3 is TGTGCCTGCCGGACAGGGAGCCGGGAGGGCCTCCGATCTGGGGCCAACGTCCTGACTTTC. Translating it yields CACRTGSREGLRSGANVLTF.

The rearrangement joins TRBV7-9 to TRBJ1-1; D uncertain. With 5 bases removed from V and 1 base from J, the gap between germline ends came to 8 bases. Germline V gene data show CDR1 as SEHNR and CDR2 as FQNEAQ (reference sequence). This CDR3 has 13 residues. In nucleotides, the CDR3 is TGTGCCAGCAGCCTCACATGGAACACTGAAGCTTTCTTT. Residues: CASSLTWNTEAFF.

DNA for the CDR3: TGTGCCAGTAGTCCGTCTTGGAACACTGAAGCTTTCTTT. As protein: CASSPSWNTEAFF. The rearrangement joins TRBV19 to TRBJ1-1; D is unclear. Germline CDR1 and CDR2: LNHDA and SQIVND (reference sequence). V gave up 5 bases and J gave up 1 base, with 8 bases separating them. The CDR3 is 13 amino acids.

This chain links TRBV6-1 with TRBJ2-7; weak D call: TRBD1 (6 bases). This CDR3 contains 13 residues. Per germline, CDR1 MNHNS and CDR2 SASEGT. V gave up 4 bases and J gave up 5 bases, with 12 bases separating them. The CDR3 DNA is TGTGCCAGCAGTGTTCGGACAGTAGACGAGCAGTACTTC. Translation: CASSVRTVDEQYF.

The chain recombines TRBV4-1 with TRBJ1-1, with 9 bases matching TRBD1. The germline gives CDR1 MGHRA, CDR2 YSYEKL. This CDR3 has 16 amino acids. V was pared by 1 base and J by 3 bases, with 6 bases of the junction left unmatched. The CDR3 protein is CASSQVRTGEDTEAFF. CDR3 DNA sequence: TGCGCCAGCAGCCAAGTCCGGACAGGGGAGGACACTGAAGCTTTCTTT.

This chain links TRBV27 with TRBJ2-1, with TRBD2 identical over 7 bases. J was trimmed by 7 bases and V by 2 bases; bases with no gene match: 11. Germline V CDR1 and CDR2: MNHEY, SMNVEV (reference sequence). The CDR3 is 16 amino acids. The CDR3 DNA is TGTGCCAGCAGTTTACCTGGACTAGAAAATCGGAATGAGCAGTTCTTC. Protein: CASSLPGLENRNEQFF.

The gene calls are TRBV4-2 and TRBJ2-3; no definite D call. With 0 bases removed from V and 0 bases from J, the gap between germline ends came to 19 bases. Per germline, CDR1 LGHNA and CDR2 YNFKEQ. CDR3 length equals 19 residues. The CDR3 loop is CASSQEDTVSHTSTDTQYF. In DNA, the CDR3 is TGTGCCAGCAGCCAAGAAGATACAGTGTCACACACTAGCACAGATACGCAGTATTTT.

The CDR3 DNA is TGTGCCAGCAGCCCCGTCTCGTCGGGGACTGAAGCTTTCTTT. Translation: CASSPVSSGTEAFF. The chain recombines TRBV28 with TRBJ1-1, with D unclear. The CDR3 is 14 amino acids. Deletions cut 6 bases from V and 5 bases from J, with 16 bases between. In germline, CDR1 is MDHEN, CDR2 SYDVKM.

The J gene is TRBJ2-7, the V gene TRBV28; D gene uncertain. Germline V CDR1 and CDR2: MDHEN, SYDVKM. Trimming removed 5 bases from V and 6 bases from J, with 11 bases in between. This CDR3 comprises 12 residues. The CDR3 DNA reads TGTGCCAGCAGTAGCCCTGGGCTCGAGCAGTACTTC. This codes for CASSSPGLEQYF.

The chain couples TRBV30 to TRBJ2-7, with 10 bases matching TRBD1. CDR1 is GTSNPN, CDR2 SVGIG, per germline (reference sequence). The CDR3 totals 14 residues. The V segment lost 3 bases and the J segment 5 bases; nucleotides outside the gene matches: 7. The CDR3 nucleotides are TGTGCCTGGAGCACCGGGACAGGGGTCCACGAGCAGTACTTC. It is translated as CAWSTGTGVHEQYF. The whole variable domain, filled in from reference TRBV30 and TRBJ2-7, reads SQTIHQWPATLVQPVGSPLSLECTVEGTSNPNLYWYRQAAGRGLQLLFYSVGIGQISSEVPQNLSASRPQDRQFILSSKKLLLSDSGFYLCAWSTGTGVHEQYFGPGTRLTVT.

This clone was seen once. J is TRBJ2-7 and V is TRBV30; D not resolved. Trimming removed 1 base from V and 0 bases from J, with 7 bases in between. The CDR3 is made up of 13 amino acids. Germline V gene sequence: CDR1 GTSNPN, CDR2 SVGIG (reference sequence). CDR3 loop: CAWSGESSYEQYF. The DNA of the CDR3 is TGTGCCTGGAGTGGGGAAAGCTCCTACGAGCAGTACTTC. Drawing the rest from reference TRBV30 and TRBJ2-7, the complete variable domain is SQTIHQWPATLVQPVGSPLSLECTVEGTSNPNLYWYRQAAGRGLQLLFYSVGIGQISSEVPQNLSASRPQDRQFILSSKKLLLSDSGFYLCAWSGESSYEQYFGPGTRLTVT.

The count of this clone is one. CDR3 DNA: TGTGCCAGCAGCTCGGGCGAGACCTACGAGCAGTACTTC. It translates to CASSSGETYEQYF. The chain uses TRBV7-6 and TRBJ2-7; D not resolved. There are 13 residues in the CDR3. With 4 bases removed from V and 2 bases from J, the gap between germline ends came to 9 bases. Germline V gives CDR1 SGHVS, CDR2 FNYEAQ.

The rearrangement links TRBV2 to TRBJ1-1; D gene unclear. Germline assignment: CDR1 SNHLY and CDR2 FYNNEI. The CDR3 is 12 amino acids. Trimming left V 2 bases short and J 3 bases short, with 4 bases between. DNA of the CDR3: TGTGCCAGCAGTGAATCGGACACTGAAGCTTTCTTT. It is translated as CASSESDTEAFF. Combining the CDR3 with reference TRBV2 and TRBJ1-1 gives the whole variable domain EPEVTQTPSHQVTQMGQEVILRCVPISNHLYFYWYRQILGQKVEFLVSFYNNEISEKSEIFDDQFSVERPDGSNFTLKIRSTKLEDSAMYFCASSESDTEAFFGQGTRLTVV.

The V gene is TRBV7-8, the J gene TRBJ2-7; no clear D. Germline V gene sequence: CDR1 SGHVS, CDR2 FQNEAQ. V was trimmed by 5 bases and J by 5 bases, leaving 16 bases between them. The CDR3 consists of 14 residues. CDR3: CASSPWETIDEQYF. Written as DNA, the CDR3 is TGTGCCAGCAGCCCTTGGGAAACTATCGACGAGCAGTACTTC.

The genes are TRBV5-1 and TRBJ2-7, with D unresolved. Germline-derived CDR1 and CDR2 are SGHRS and YFSETQ. CDR3 size: 14 residues. V dropped 2 bases and J dropped 0 bases, with 9 bases sitting between them. The CDR3 spells CASSFKDTSYEQYF. The CDR3 nucleotides read TGCGCCAGCAGCTTTAAAGATACCTCCTACGAGCAGTACTTC.

This chain connects TRBV7-8 to TRBJ2-7; TRBD2 might be the D (5 bases). CDR3 length: 15 residues. The germline gives CDR1 SGHVS, CDR2 FQNEAQ. V was clipped by 2 bases and J by 1 base, with 12 bases between them. CDR3 nucleotide sequence: TGTGCCAGCAGCTTATTCACGGGATGGTCCTACGAGCAGTACTTC. Amino acid sequence: CASSLFTGWSYEQYF.

The rearrangement uses TRBV5-1 and TRBJ2-1; TRBD2 matches at 7 bases. Germline loops: CDR1 SGHRS, CDR2 YFSETQ. V gave up 4 bases and J gave up 5 bases; unmatched junction bases: 12. This CDR3 contains 16 residues. The CDR3 spells CASSDRAGKWDNEQFF. The CDR3 coding sequence is TGCGCCAGCAGCGACCGAGCGGGAAAGTGGGACAATGAGCAGTTCTTC.

The chain couples TRBV27 to TRBJ2-5; D unclear. Trimming cost V 0 bases and J 5 bases, with 10 bases left between them. CDR1 and CDR2 from the germline V gene are MNHEY and SMNVEV (reference sequence). The CDR3 totals 14 residues. CDR3 protein: CASSLSRFGETQYF. Written as DNA, the CDR3 is TGTGCCAGCAGTTTATCCCGATTCGGGGAGACCCAGTACTTC.

V and J are TRBV10-2 and TRBJ1-2; perhaps TRBD1 as D (5 bases). From germline, CDR1 is WSHSY and CDR2 SAAADI. This CDR3 has 15 residues. Trimming took off 6 bases at V and 6 bases at J, with 20 bases between the two ends. For the CDR3, the DNA is TGCGCCAGCAGATCATGGGGGGGGTTGATCGATGGCTACACCTTC. It specifies CASRSWGGLIDGYTF.

The chain recombines TRBV11-2 with TRBJ2-1; D gene ambiguous. V was trimmed by 1 base and J by 8 bases, leaving 18 bases between them. This CDR3 comprises 16 residues. The germline V gene has CDR1 SGHAT and CDR2 FQNNGV. The CDR3 DNA sequence: TGTGCCAGCAGCTTAGTTTCGGTGGCCCCGATCTATGAGCAGTTCTTC. Residues: CASSLVSVAPIYEQFF.

The rearrangement links TRBV9 to TRBJ1-1; perhaps TRBD1 as D (6 bases). CDR1 SGDLS and CDR2 YYNGEE come from the germline V gene. This CDR3 region has 14 residues. V was clipped by 3 bases and J by 0 bases, with 9 bases between them. DNA of the CDR3: TGTGCCAGCAGCGAGGGGGGGATGAACACTGAAGCTTTCTTT. Translation: CASSEGGMNTEAFF.